The 12 T cell receptor beta chains in this list originate from one sample, sequenced in a study of cytomegalovirus exposure and HLA in healthy donors. Primers for the PCR totalled 60 Vbeta and 13 Jbeta. The method was immunoSEQ multiplex PCR; TCRdb's version includes in-frame clones alone and lacks a portion of them. Counted here are about 120,000 clones, 81% occurring once; the ten biggest clones make up about 3.8%. The sample taken for sequencing was PBMCs. These receptors all come from a woman in her thirties in good health and CMV-seronegative.

The V call is TRBV28, the J call TRBJ2-2; 9 bases align to TRBD2. The germline V gene has CDR1 MDHEN and CDR2 SYDVKM. Germline trimming cut 2 bases from V and 2 bases from J; bases unmatched to any gene: 6. The CDR3 runs to 17 residues. The CDR3 DNA sequence: TGTGCCAGCAGTTTAGGAACACTAGCGGGCAACACCGGGGAGCTGTTTTTT. Translating it yields CASSLGTLAGNTGELFF.

The gene calls are TRBV7-9 and TRBJ2-2; TRBD2 matches 9 bases. V gave up 7 bases and J gave up 0 bases; unmatched junction bases: 9. The CDR3 is made up of 17 amino acids. Germline V gives CDR1 SEHNR, CDR2 FQNEAQ (reference sequence). The CDR3 region has the DNA TGTGCCAGCATTGGTGGGCTAGCGGGGACGAACACCGGGGAGCTGTTTTTT. It codes for CASIGGLAGTNTGELFF.

V gene TRBV4-1 combines with J gene TRBJ2-1, with no clear D. CDR3 length: 12 residues. Trimming pared 4 bases from V and 13 bases from J, leaving 14 bases between. Germline lookup yields CDR1 MGHRA and CDR2 YSYEKL. DNA for the CDR3: TGCGCCAGCAGCCCCAATTTGGAGTTCCAGTTCTTC. Its protein is CASSPNLEFQFF.

The CDR3 sequence: CASSPGQYEQYF. CDR3 nucleotides: TGCGCCAGCAGCCCTGGACAGTACGAGCAGTACTTC. The chain links TRBV5-1 to TRBJ2-7; TRBD1 is a possible D gene (6 bases). The germline gives CDR1 SGHRS, CDR2 YFSETQ. V lost 4 bases to trimming and J lost 4 bases, with 9 bases between them. The CDR3 sequence is 12 residues long.

The chain uses TRBV19 and TRBJ2-1; D is undetermined. Germline V CDR1 and CDR2: LNHDA, SQIVND (reference sequence). The V end was cut by 9 bases, the J end by 5 bases, with 5 bases between. The CDR3 runs to 10 residues. This chain's CDR3 is CASSDNEQFF. The DNA of the CDR3 is TGTGCCAGCAGCGACAATGAGCAGTTCTTC.

This chain connects TRBV27 to TRBJ1-2; D possibly corresponds to TRBD1 (6 bases). Germline V gene sequence: CDR1 MNHEY, CDR2 SMNVEV (reference sequence). The V gene lost 3 bases and the J gene lost 5 bases, with 13 bases spanning the gap. The CDR3 covers 14 residues. For the CDR3, the DNA is TGTGCCAGCAGTTTGAAAGGGGGGGCATATGGCTACACCTTC. It codes for CASSLKGGAYGYTF.

There are many counts of this clone. The chain joins TRBV25-1 to TRBJ1-4; a possible D gene is TRBD1 (6 bases). The CDR3 is 18 residues long. V was trimmed by 5 bases and J by 5 bases, leaving 24 bases between them. Germline CDR1 is MGHDK and CDR2 is SYGVNS. The CDR3 DNA reads as TGTGCCAGCAGTAACCACCGGACAGAGGGGGGGGCAAATGAAAAACTGTTTTTT. It encodes CASSNHRTEGGANEKLFF.

The chain couples TRBV7-8 to TRBJ2-7; 8 bases agree with TRBD2. Germline lookup yields CDR1 SGHVS and CDR2 FQNEAQ. After removal of 5 bases from V and 2 bases from J, the junction contained 8 bases not matched to a gene. The length of the CDR3 is 15 residues. DNA for the CDR3: TGTGCCAGCAGCGACGGGACTAGATGGGCCTACGAGCAGTACTTC. Translated: CASSDGTRWAYEQYF. The complete variable domain, with remaining parts taken from reference TRBV7-8 and TRBJ2-7, reads GAGVSQSPRYKVAKRGQDVALRCDPISGHVSLFWYQQALGQGPEFLTYFQNEAQLDKSGLPSDRFFAERPEGSVSTLKIQRTQQEDSAVYLCASSDGTRWAYEQYFGPGTRLTVT.

The chain is built from TRBV5-1 and TRBJ2-3; D is possibly TRBD2 (6 bases). V shed 2 bases and J shed 1 base, with 14 bases lying between them. This CDR3 has 16 residues. Per germline, CDR1 SGHRS and CDR2 YFSETQ. CDR3 sequence: CASSLAVGGRTDTQYF. The CDR3, as DNA: TGCGCCAGCAGCTTAGCAGTGGGGGGACGCACAGATACGCAGTATTTT.

The chain is built from TRBV10-3 and TRBJ2-3, with 11 bases that match TRBD1. CDR1 and CDR2 (germline): ENHRY, SYGVKD. The CDR3 runs 15 residues. J lost 1 base, V lost 6 bases, and 3 bases had no gene match. CDR3 sequence: CAIRPGQGGTDTQYF. The CDR3, as DNA: TGTGCCATCAGACCGGGACAGGGGGGCACAGATACGCAGTATTTT.

The V call is TRBV30, the J call TRBJ1-5; 8 bases line up with TRBD1. The CDR3 totals 16 residues. The V and J ends lost 2 bases and 2 bases, in that order; junction bases with no gene match: 8. From germline, CDR1 is GTSNPN and CDR2 SVGIG (reference sequence). The CDR3 DNA sequence: TGTGCCTGGAGTCTACCAGACAGGGGACGCAATCAGCCCCAGCATTTT. Protein sequence: CAWSLPDRGRNQPQHF.

The genes are TRBV27 and TRBJ2-3, with 7 bases fitting TRBD2. This CDR3 has 15 residues. The J segment lost 3 bases and the V segment lost 4 bases, leaving 7 bases of the junction unmatched. Germline CDR1 and CDR2: MNHEY and SMNVEV (reference sequence). The chain's CDR3 is CASSWGGRGTDTQYF. CDR3 coding DNA: TGTGCCAGCAGTTGGGGCGGGCGGGGGACAGATACGCAGTATTTT.